This T cell receptor beta chain was captured in a study of blood T cell repertoires in COVID-19. CDR3 length equals 15 residues. Germline lookup yields CDR1 SGHKS and CDR2 YYEKEE (reference sequence). Trimming pared 6 bases from V and 1 base from J, leaving 17 bases between. This table comes from immunoSEQ multiplex PCR, and its TCRdb copy is limited to in-frame clones, with some not included. The sample lists roughly 290,000 clones, approximately 84% occurring once. This clone was observed a single time. The sample was peripheral blood. The rearrangement joins TRBV5-5 to TRBJ2-7; maybe TRBD1 (6 bases). The origin of this receptor is a person in their 70s with COVID-19, enrolled during active disease. CDR3 loop: CASNRPTTGSYEQYF. CDR3 nucleotide sequence: TGTGCCAGCAACCGACCTACTACAGGGTCCTACGAGCAGTACTTC.